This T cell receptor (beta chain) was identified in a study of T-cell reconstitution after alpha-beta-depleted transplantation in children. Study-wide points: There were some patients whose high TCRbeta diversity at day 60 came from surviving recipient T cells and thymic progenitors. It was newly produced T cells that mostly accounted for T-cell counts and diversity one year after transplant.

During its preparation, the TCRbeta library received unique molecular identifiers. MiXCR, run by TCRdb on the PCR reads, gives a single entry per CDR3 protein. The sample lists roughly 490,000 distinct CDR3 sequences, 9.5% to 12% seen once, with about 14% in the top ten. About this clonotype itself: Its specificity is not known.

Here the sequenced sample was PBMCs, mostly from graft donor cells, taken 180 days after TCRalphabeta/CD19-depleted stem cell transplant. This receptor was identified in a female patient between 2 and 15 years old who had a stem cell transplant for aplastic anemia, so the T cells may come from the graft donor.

The CDR3 loop is CASSVAIRAGGSGEQFF. CDR3 bases: TGTGCCAGCAGCGTAGCTATACGAGCGGGAGGGTCCGGTGAGCAGTTCTTC. The rearrangement uses TRBV9 and TRBJ2-1; 10 bases line up with TRBD2. This CDR3 spans 17 amino acids. Trimming removed 0 bases from V and 9 bases from J; junction bases left unmatched: 12. Germline V lookup: CDR1 SGDLS, CDR2 YYNGEE.